A selection of T cell receptor beta chains follows, all from one sample in a study of CD8 T cells in Susac syndrome. Each CDR3 protein is one row after TCRdb ran MiXCR on the immunoSEQ multiplex PCR reads. Among about 70,000 distinct CDR3 sequences, roughly 94% were seen once, and the ten largest hold around 0.25%. The sample was CD8+ T cells from PBMCs. These receptors came from a human donor in good health. Each CDR3 is given with its conserved first and last residue. D genes are given only for firm matches. Clone size is given for some rows only: seen once, a few or many times, or a class if the clone is expanded.

D: -
J: TRBJ2-5
size: -
V: TRBV28
CDR3: CATGVGAWETQYF
DNA: TGTGCCACCGGCGTGGGGGCTTGGGAGACCCAGTACTTC

D: -
J: TRBJ2-2
size: -
V: TRBV4-1
CDR3: CASSQLLVTGELFF
DNA: TGCGCCAGCAGCCAATTGCTCGTGACCGGGGAGCTGTTTTTT

D: -
J: TRBJ1-5
size: -
V: TRBV19
CDR3: CASSINGHNQPQHF
DNA: TGTGCCAGTAGTATCAACGGCCACAATCAGCCCCAGCATTTT

D: TRBD2
J: TRBJ2-3
size: -
V: TRBV3-1
CDR3: CASSHPRRGGDTQYF
DNA: TGTGCCAGCAGCCACCCCCGGCGGGGGGGGGATACGCAGTATTTT

D: -
J: TRBJ1-5
size: -
V: TRBV7-8
CDR3: CASSRMWDQPQHF
DNA: TGTGCCAGCAGCCGAATGTGGGATCAGCCCCAGCATTTT

D: -
J: TRBJ2-7
size: -
V: TRBV12-3/TRBV12-4
CDR3: CASSLGLLSYEQYF
DNA: TGTGCCAGCAGTTTAGGCCTCCTCTCCTACGAGCAGTACTTC

D: TRBD2
J: TRBJ2-5
size: -
V: TRBV14
CDR3: CASSHPEVTSGYETQYF
DNA: TGTGCCAGCAGCCACCCCGAAGTCACTAGCGGGTACGAGACCCAGTACTTC

D: -
J: TRBJ2-3
size: once
V: TRBV27
CDR3: CASSIHERTSTDTQYF
DNA: TGTGCCAGCAGTATCCACGAGCGAACTAGCACAGATACGCAGTATTTT

D: -
J: TRBJ2-1
size: -
V: TRBV3-1
CDR3: CASSHESLRTNNEQFF
DNA: TGTGCCAGCAGCCACGAATCTCTCAGGACCAACAATGAGCAGTTCTTC

D: -
J: TRBJ2-7
size: -
V: TRBV29-1
CDR3: CSVTDLNTYEQYF
DNA: TGCAGCGTTACGGACCTAAATACCTACGAGCAGTACTTC

D: -
J: TRBJ2-1
size: -
V: TRBV6-5
CDR3: CASRERYNEQFF
DNA: TGTGCCAGCCGCGAGAGGTACAATGAGCAGTTCTTC

D: -
J: TRBJ1-4
size: -
V: TRBV5-1
CDR3: CASSPGLREKLFF
DNA: TGCGCCAGCAGCCCCGGATTACGTGAAAAACTGTTTTTT

D: -
J: TRBJ2-3
size: -
V: TRBV28
CDR3: CASALGDEPTDTQYF
DNA: TGTGCCAGCGCTCTTGGGGACGAGCCCACAGATACGCAGTATTTT

D: -
J: TRBJ2-7
size: -
V: TRBV7-9
CDR3: CASSPVTGVREQYF
DNA: TGTGCCAGCAGCCCGGTTACGGGTGTACGCGAGCAGTACTTC

D: -
J: TRBJ2-5
size: -
V: TRBV3-1
CDR3: CASSQERETQYF
DNA: TGTGCCAGCAGCCAAGAACGAGAGACCCAGTACTTC

D: -
J: TRBJ2-1
size: -
V: TRBV28
CDR3: CASSFWALEQFF
DNA: TGTGCCAGCAGTTTCTGGGCCCTTGAGCAGTTCTTC

D: -
J: TRBJ1-5
size: -
V: TRBV20-1
CDR3: CSARAPDRVQPQHF
DNA: TGCAGTGCTAGAGCACCCGACCGAGTTCAGCCCCAGCATTTT

D: -
J: TRBJ2-5
size: -
V: TRBV28
CDR3: CASSFEFLVETQYF
DNA: TGTGCCAGCAGTTTTGAGTTCCTGGTAGAGACCCAGTACTTC

D: -
J: TRBJ2-3
size: -
V: TRBV9
CDR3: CASSVVSDTQYF
DNA: TGTGCCAGCAGCGTAGTATCAGATACGCAGTATTTT

D: TRBD1
J: TRBJ1-5
size: once
V: TRBV7-9
CDR3: CASSSGTGGSQPQHF
DNA: TGTGCCAGCAGCTCCGGGACAGGGGGCTCCCAGCCCCAGCATTTT

D: TRBD1
J: TRBJ2-1
size: -
V: TRBV7-9
CDR3: CASSIRDRGKGEQFF
DNA: TGTGCCAGCAGCATCCGGGACAGGGGGAAGGGTGAGCAGTTCTTC

D: -
J: TRBJ1-2
size: -
V: TRBV2
CDR3: CASSRPDSRYGYTF
DNA: TGTGCCAGCAGTCGCCCCGACAGCCGCTATGGCTACACCTTC

D: TRBD2
J: TRBJ2-5
size: -
V: TRBV12-3/TRBV12-4
CDR3: CASSQTSGGPQETQYF
DNA: TGTGCCAGCAGTCAGACTAGCGGGGGACCCCAAGAGACCCAGTACTTC

D: TRBD1
J: TRBJ1-2
size: -
V: TRBV7-9
CDR3: CASSYLGQGSGGYTF
DNA: TGTGCCAGCAGCTACCTTGGACAGGGTAGTGGTGGCTACACCTTC

D: -
J: TRBJ2-3
size: -
V: TRBV6-2/TRBV6-3
CDR3: CASSFWDSDTQYF
DNA: TGTGCCAGCAGTTTTTGGGATTCGGATACGCAGTATTTT

D: TRBD1
J: TRBJ2-5
size: -
V: TRBV28
CDR3: CASSFGTGGVLETQYF
DNA: TGTGCCAGCAGTTTCGGGACAGGGGGCGTTTTGGAGACCCAGTACTTC